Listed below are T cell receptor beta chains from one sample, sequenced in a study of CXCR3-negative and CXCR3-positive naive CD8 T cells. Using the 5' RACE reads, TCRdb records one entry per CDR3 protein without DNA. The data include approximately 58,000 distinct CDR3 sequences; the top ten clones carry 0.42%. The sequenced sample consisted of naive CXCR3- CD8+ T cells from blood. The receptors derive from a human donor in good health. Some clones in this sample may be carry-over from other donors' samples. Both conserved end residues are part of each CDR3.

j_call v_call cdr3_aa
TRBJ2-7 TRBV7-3 CASSLEGILNYEQYF
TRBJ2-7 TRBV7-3 CASSFSVGPVVYEQYF
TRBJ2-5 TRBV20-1 CSARDQLGLGLRETQYF
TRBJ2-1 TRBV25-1 CASSKFTISYNEQFF
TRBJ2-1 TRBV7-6 CASSSTRDYNEQFF
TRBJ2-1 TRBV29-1 CSVEYYNEQFF
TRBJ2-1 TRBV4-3 CASSQDRVGEQFF
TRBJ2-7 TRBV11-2 CASSLAGGVYYEQYF
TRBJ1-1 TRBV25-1 CASSEYPTEAFF
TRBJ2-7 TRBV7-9 CTSSARQRYEQYF
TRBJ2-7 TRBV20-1 CSAIRTATYEQYF
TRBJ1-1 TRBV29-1 CSVEVGSHTEAFF
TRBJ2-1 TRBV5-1 CASSLGGGLHEQFF
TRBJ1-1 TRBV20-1 CSAPLTGDGTEAFF
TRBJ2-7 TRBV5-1 CASSLGQGEKYF
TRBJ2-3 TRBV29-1 CSVGTGDTQYF